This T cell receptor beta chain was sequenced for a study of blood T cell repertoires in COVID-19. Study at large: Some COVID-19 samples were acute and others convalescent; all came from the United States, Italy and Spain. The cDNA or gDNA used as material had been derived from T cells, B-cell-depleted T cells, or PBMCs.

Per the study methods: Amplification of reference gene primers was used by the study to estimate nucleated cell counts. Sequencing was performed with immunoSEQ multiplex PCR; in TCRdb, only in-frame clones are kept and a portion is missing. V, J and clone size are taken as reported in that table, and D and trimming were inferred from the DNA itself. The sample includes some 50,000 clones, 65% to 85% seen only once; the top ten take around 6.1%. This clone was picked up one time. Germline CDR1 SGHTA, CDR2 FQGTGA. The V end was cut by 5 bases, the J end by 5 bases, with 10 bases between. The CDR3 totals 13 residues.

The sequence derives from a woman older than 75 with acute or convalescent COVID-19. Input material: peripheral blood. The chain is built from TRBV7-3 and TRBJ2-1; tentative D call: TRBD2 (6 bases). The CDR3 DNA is TGTGCCAGCAGCCAGACTAGAGACAATGAGCAGTTCTTC. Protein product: CASSQTRDNEQFF.